These T cell receptor beta chains were read from a single sample in a study of blood T cell repertoires in COVID-19. The repertoire was sequenced with immunoSEQ multiplex PCR; TCRdb's copy has only in-frame clones and lacks some. The table has about 180,000 clones, 65% to 85% seen once. The sequenced material came from peripheral blood. The receptors stem from a woman aged 55-69 years with acute or convalescent COVID-19. The CDR3 runs from the conserved cysteine through the conserved F or W. D genes are given only for firm matches. Part of the rows lack a size; the others show once, few, many or a class for expanded clones.

clone size,V gene,J gene,CDR3 length,D gene,CDR3 DNA,CDR3 protein
.,TRBV7-2,TRBJ2-1,15,.,TGTGCCAGCAGCTTAGACGGGACATCTGTTAGTGAGCAGTTCTTC,CASSLDGTSVSEQFF
once,TRBV28,TRBJ1-2,13,.,TGTGCCAGCACCACGATGTCGGGATATGGCTACACCTTC,CASTTMSGYGYTF
few,TRBV5-6,TRBJ2-5,17,TRBD2,TGTGCCAGCAGCTTGCTCCAGCGGGGGACGTACCAAGAGACCCAGTACTTC,CASSLLQRGTYQETQYF
.,TRBV9,TRBJ1-5,13,TRBD1,TGTGCCAGCAGCGAGACAGGGGGTCAGCCCCAGCATTTT,CASSETGGQPQHF
once,TRBV12-5,TRBJ1-4,14,TRBD1,TGTGCTAGTGGTCGGGACAGGGGGGTTGAAAAACTGTTTTTT,CASGRDRGVEKLFF
.,TRBV15,TRBJ1-2,17,TRBD1,TGTGCCACCAGCAGAGATCCCCCCCAGACAGGGAGCTATGGCTACACCTTC,CATSRDPPQTGSYGYTF
.,TRBV5-1,TRBJ1-1,14,.,TGCGCCAGCAGCTTGGAGGGAGGTTACACTGAAGCTTTCTTT,CASSLEGGYTEAFF
.,TRBV5-4,TRBJ1-3,15,.,TGTGCCAGCAGCTTGGAGAGGGCCAGTGGAAACACCATATATTTT,CASSLERASGNTIYF
.,TRBV12-5,TRBJ1-5,17,.,TGTGCTAGTGGTTTGGTCCTTGGCAGGGGAGGCAATCAGCCCCAGCATTTT,CASGLVLGRGGNQPQHF
.,TRBV3-1/TRBV3-2,TRBJ1-6,12,.,TGTGCCAGCAGCCAGGAGGTGCGGCCCCTCCACTTT,CASSQEVRPLHF
.,TRBV6-5,TRBJ1-2,14,.,TGTGCCAGCAGTTACTCGGTCCAGTACTATGGCTACACCTTC,CASSYSVQYYGYTF
.,TRBV5-1,TRBJ2-3,16,TRBD1,TGCGCCAGCAGCCTAGTACAGGGGGCCGGCACAGATACGCAGTATTTT,CASSLVQGAGTDTQYF
.,TRBV12-3/TRBV12-4,TRBJ1-2,12,.,TGTGCCAGCTTTCACGGACTCTATGGCTACACCTTC,CASFHGLYGYTF
.,TRBV9,TRBJ2-2,15,.,TGTGCCAGCATCCGGGGCGGGGAGCAAACCGGGGAGCTGTTTTTT,CASIRGGEQTGELFF